One and the same sample provided the 14 T cell receptor beta chains below, sequenced in a study of vaccination effects on CD4 cells after COVID-19. These receptors' targets are unknown. The ViraFEST assay expanded antigen-specific CD4+ T cells with viral peptide pools before sequencing. The culture ran for around nine days, and then CD4+ T cells were isolated. Everyone in the study got two shots of either the BNT162b2 or mRNA-1273 vaccine. Assay used: immunoSEQ multiplex PCR; TCRdb lists only in-frame clones, some missing. This sample has tens of thousands of clones, with under 80% found just once. Specimen: CD4+ T cells from PBMCs cultured with HCoV-OC43 spike peptides, collected after COVID-19 vaccination. Described subset: HCoV-OC43 spike overlapping peptide pool stimulation. The source of these receptors is a human donor who received a COVID-19 vaccine.

The rearrangement uses TRBV7-9 and TRBJ1-2; 7 bases match TRBD1. Per germline, CDR1 SEHNR and CDR2 FQNEAQ (reference sequence). The ends lost 4 bases at V and 2 bases at J; junction bases unmatched: 1. This CDR3 is built from 13 residues. CDR3 nucleotides: TGTGCCAGCAGCTCGGGACAGAACTATGGCTACACCTTC. It yields the protein CASSSGQNYGYTF.

CDR3 DNA sequence: TGCGCCAGCAGCTGGGGACTGAACTCCTATAATTCACCCCTCCACTTT. Translated: CASSWGLNSYNSPLHF. The V gene is TRBV5-1, the J gene TRBJ1-6; the D gene is possibly TRBD1 (5 bases). The V gene lost 3 bases and the J gene lost 0 bases, with 10 bases spanning the gap. This CDR3 is built from 16 residues. CDR1 SGHRS and CDR2 YFSETQ come from the germline V gene.

CDR3 residues: CASSPTAPWGYGYTF. CDR3 in DNA: TGCGCCAGCAGCCCGACGGCCCCGTGGGGGTATGGCTACACCTTC. The chain uses TRBV5-1 and TRBJ1-2; TRBD1 might be the D (5 bases). The germline V and J ends were trimmed by 4 bases and 5 bases, with 18 bases remaining between them. The CDR3 has 15 amino acids. CDR1 is SGHRS, CDR2 YFSETQ, per germline.

J is TRBJ2-1 and V is TRBV19, with 9 bases identical to TRBD2. Per the germline V gene, CDR1 is LNHDA and CDR2 is SQIVND (reference sequence). J lost 8 bases, V lost 4 bases, and 9 bases had no gene match. CDR3 length: 15 residues. The chain's CDR3 is CASSKRTSVGHEQFF. The DNA of the CDR3 is TGTGCCAGTAGTAAGAGGACTAGCGTTGGCCATGAGCAGTTCTTC.

To note about this clone: The junction does not match germline at one end; this may be a read error. The chain recombines TRBV2 with TRBJ2-1; TRBD2 aligns across 7 bases. CDR1 and CDR2 from the germline V gene are SNHLY and FYNNEI. The CDR3 runs to 17 residues. The CDR3 loop is CASREGLGSRSYNEQFF. The CDR3 coding sequence is TGTGCCAGCAGGGAAGGACTAGGCTCCCGCTCCTACAATGAGCAGTTCTTC.

The V gene is TRBV15, the J gene TRBJ1-1; 7 bases map to TRBD1. V shed 3 bases and J 4 bases; nucleotides not matched to a gene: 8. This CDR3 region has 15 residues. Per the germline V gene, CDR1 is LNHNV and CDR2 is YYDKDF (reference sequence). The CDR3 DNA sequence: TGTGCCACCAGCAGGTTCGGCAGGGGGTCCACTGAAGCTTTCTTT. Translation gives CATSRFGRGSTEAFF.

The chain has TRBV6-1 and TRBJ1-1; D is unresolved. CDR1 is MNHNS, CDR2 SASEGT, per germline. The germline V and J ends were trimmed by 3 bases and 0 bases, with 11 bases remaining between them. The CDR3 is 15 amino acids. Here the CDR3 reads CASSDPPGMNTEAFF. For the CDR3, the DNA is TGTGCCAGCAGTGACCCCCCAGGAATGAACACTGAAGCTTTCTTT.

The genes are TRBV5-4 and TRBJ2-5; tentative D call: TRBD1 (5 bases). Germline CDR1 is SGHNT and CDR2 is YYREEE (reference sequence). V was trimmed by 2 bases and J by 5 bases, leaving 10 bases between them. The CDR3 covers 13 residues. The CDR3 nucleotides read TGTGCCAGCAGCTTCTGGCAGGGTGAGACCCAGTACTTC. Translating it yields CASSFWQGETQYF.

The chain combines TRBV5-3 with TRBJ2-7; the D is unclear. TRBV5-3 is sorted into the ORF group, with uncertain function. The V end lost 4 bases, the J end lost 5 bases, and 7 bases lay between the germline ends. The CDR3 has 11 residues. For the CDR3, the DNA is TGTGCCAGAAGCCTCCACCACGAGCAGTACGTC. Its protein is CARSLHHEQYV.

The V gene is TRBV18, the J gene TRBJ1-5, with 8 positions matching TRBD1. The ends lost 3 bases at V and 6 bases at J; junction bases unmatched: 10. The CDR3 sequence is 16 residues long. CDR1 is KGHSH and CDR2 is LQKENI in the germline V gene. The chain's CDR3 is CASSPSGGGRGQPQHF. For the CDR3, the DNA is TGTGCCAGCTCACCGTCAGGGGGCGGAAGAGGTCAGCCCCAGCATTTT.

The table lists this clone with many counts. The V and J genes are TRBV2 and TRBJ1-2; possibly TRBD1 for D (6 bases). V shed 8 bases and J shed 1 base, with 20 bases lying between them. There are 16 residues in the CDR3. The germline V gene has CDR1 SNHLY and CDR2 FYNNEI. CDR3 in DNA: TGTGCCAGCGGTGGGGAGAGGGACACCGATAACTATGGCTACACCTTC. It yields the protein CASGGERDTDNYGYTF.

The chain joins TRBV11-3 to TRBJ2-5; D might be TRBD2 (6 bases). Between the trimmed V and J ends, which lost 5 bases and 2 bases, there was a span of 15 bases. This CDR3 spans 15 amino acids. Germline CDR1 SGHNT, CDR2 YENEEA. CDR3 DNA: TGTGCCAGCAGCGCCAGGGACTCCCTTCAAGAGACCCAGTACTTC. It is translated as CASSARDSLQETQYF. Variable domain in full (rest from reference TRBV11-3 and TRBJ2-5): EAGVVQSPRYKIIEKKQPVAFWCNPISGHNTLYWYLQNLGQGPELLIRYENEEAVDDSQLPKDRFSAERLKGVDSTLKIQPAELGDSAVYLCASSARDSLQETQYFGPGTRLLVL.

A few counts support this clone. V gene TRBV4-1 combines with J gene TRBJ2-1; D gene ambiguous. CDR3 length: 17 amino acids. Trimming removed 1 base at V and 9 bases at J, with 22 bases between. Looked up from germline, CDR1 is MGHRA and CDR2 is YSYEKL. The CDR3 sequence: CASSQGMGREGSVEQFF. For the CDR3, the DNA is TGCGCCAGCAGCCAAGGGATGGGCCGTGAAGGTTCGGTTGAGCAGTTCTTC.

This clone was recorded only once. The chain links TRBV5-1 to TRBJ2-1, with D hard to call. The CDR3 sequence is 13 residues long. Trimming removed 3 bases at V and 6 bases at J, with 10 bases between. Germline CDR1 reads SGHRS; CDR2 reads YFSETQ. The CDR3 DNA sequence: TGCGCCAGCAGCTATCACAGCCTCAATGAGCAGTTCTTC. Protein: CASSYHSLNEQFF.